The 5 T cell receptor beta chains presented below share a single source sample, sequenced in a study of human T cells and chemical hapten exposure (dated by TCRdb to about 2021). The time point label on this specimen signifies: patch test 2, 6 weeks after DPC sensitization. This specimen's treatment or condition label, per the study, means: therapeutic diphenylcyclopropenone sensitization with weekly scalp DPC. Library creation used RACE. Sequencing was carried out with a NextSeq 500. Using fastp at Q25 and MiXCR, TCRdb reprocessed the public reads and kept productive beta chains. Identical CDR3 protein sequences are pooled into one entry, listed with their most common genes and DNA. For this sample there are roughly 100,000 distinct CDR3 sequences; 7.5% to 10% appear just once. The ten top clones hold just over 2% of the sample. Specimen: whole blood, collected in connection with sensitization to the hapten diphenylcyclopropenone (DPC). Source of these receptors: a woman aged 40 to 50 with alopecia areata. Some clones in this sample may be carry-over from other donors' samples.

The chain employs TRBV28 and TRBJ2-2; D not resolved. Germline assignment: CDR1 MDHEN and CDR2 SYDVKM. This CDR3 is 15 amino acids long. Deletions cut 6 bases from V and 2 bases from J, with 13 bases between. The CDR3 sequence is CASRTAGYNTGELFF. The CDR3 DNA follows: TGTGCCAGCAGAACCGCCGGGTATAACACCGGGGAGCTGTTTTTT.

The table lists this clonotype with many counts. V gene TRBV2 combines with J gene TRBJ2-2; D uncertain. Per the germline V gene, CDR1 is SNHLY and CDR2 is FYNNEI. Trimming stripped 6 bases from V and 4 bases from J, with 9 bases between. This CDR3 is 13 amino acids long. The DNA of the CDR3 is TGTGCCAGCAGGGTCGACATCACCGGGGAGCTGTTTTTT. Translating gives CASRVDITGELFF.

This clonotype occurred many times. The chain links TRBV28 to TRBJ2-1; 7 bases are a match to TRBD2. The CDR3 extends over 16 amino acids. The germline CDR1 and CDR2 sequences are MDHEN and SYDVKM. Losses at the gene ends were 7 bases for V and 5 bases for J; bases not matched to a gene: 14. Here the CDR3 DNA reads TGTGCCAGCACACCAGCGGGGATGGGAGGACACAATGAGCAGTTCTTC. This encodes CASTPAGMGGHNEQFF.

This clonotype occurred a few times. This rearrangement joins TRBV6-2 or TRBV6-3 to TRBJ2-1; tentatively, D is TRBD1 (6 bases). CDR3 size: 14 residues. Germline assignment: CDR1 MNHEY and CDR2 SVGEGT. V lost 0 bases and J lost 4, with 7 bases in between. The CDR3 sequence: CASSYSGQYNEQFF. The CDR3 bases are TGTGCCAGCAGTTACTCTGGACAGTACAATGAGCAGTTCTTC.

This clonotype showed up just a few times. This sequence joins TRBV7-9 and TRBJ2-7, with D unresolved. The CDR3 spans 14 residues. Looked up from germline, CDR1 is SEHNR and CDR2 is FQNEAQ (reference sequence). V was clipped by 3 bases and J by 1 base, with 10 bases between them. CDR3 amino acids: CASSLEQLSYEQYF. CDR3 DNA: TGTGCCAGCAGCTTGGAACAGTTATCCTACGAGCAGTACTTC.